One and the same sample provided the 30 T cell receptor beta chains below, sequenced in a study of identifying expanded T cells in peripheral blood. The table came from immunoSEQ multiplex PCR; TCRdb's copy has only in-frame clones and leaves some out. Seen here are about 100,000 clones, 88% observed once, and the top ten hold 3.9%. Input material: blood. Every receptor here comes from a person aged 18 to 69 in good health.

The gene calls are TRBV5-1 and TRBJ1-6, with D maybe TRBD1 (6 bases). Trimming pared 3 bases from V and 6 bases from J, leaving 16 bases between. This CDR3 spans 16 amino acids. From germline, CDR1 is SGHRS and CDR2 YFSETQ. As DNA, the CDR3 is TGCGCCAGCAGCTCAGGATCACAGGGACCTAATTCACCCCTCCACTTT. Translated, it gives CASSSGSQGPNSPLHF. Based on the CDR3 plus reference TRBV5-1 and TRBJ1-6, the full variable domain is KAGVTQTPRYLIKTRGQQVTLSCSPISGHRSVSWYQQTPGQGLQFLFEYFSETQRNKGNFPGRFSGRQFSNSRSEMNVSTLELGDSALYLCASSSGSQGPNSPLHFGNGTRLTVT.

The chain uses TRBV6-1 and TRBJ2-6, with TRBD2 matching 8 bases. Germline values: CDR1 MNHNS, CDR2 SASEGT. This CDR3 is 15 amino acids long. V lost 11 bases and J lost 0; bases outside the gene matches: 6. The CDR3 DNA sequence: TGTGCCGGGCTAGCGGGCCCCTCTGGGGCCAACGTCCTGACTTTC. This sequence encodes CAGLAGPSGANVLTF.

A single count supports this clone. Other DNA sequences from this sample encode an identical CDR3 as well. The CDR3 loop reads CASSRTSGSSDTQYF. For the CDR3, the DNA is TGTGCCAGCAGTCGGACTAGCGGGAGTTCAGATACGCAGTATTTT. The V gene is TRBV6-4, the J gene TRBJ2-3, with TRBD2 matching over 13 bases. Trimming cost V 5 bases and J 4 bases; bases outside gene matches: 3. CDR1 is MRHNA, CDR2 SNTAGT, per germline. The CDR3 spans 15 residues.

J is TRBJ2-5 and V is TRBV5-6, with D possibly matching TRBD2 (7 bases). Germline lookup yields CDR1 SGHDT and CDR2 YYEEEE. The CDR3 runs to 16 residues. The V and J ends lost 0 bases and 1 base respectively, with 13 bases between them. DNA of the CDR3: TGTGCCAGCAGCTTGGGCAGGGAGGGGGTCCAAGAGACCCAGTACTTC. Translation gives CASSLGREGVQETQYF.

The gene calls are TRBV15 and TRBJ2-1; weak D call: TRBD2 (5 bases). The V gene's germline CDR1 is LNHNV and CDR2 YYDKDF (reference sequence). The CDR3 covers 15 residues. Trimming cost V 3 bases and J 3 bases, with 12 bases left between them. CDR3 sequence: CATSSRLNDYNEQFF. CDR3 sequence (DNA): TGTGCCACCAGCAGCAGACTAAATGACTACAATGAGCAGTTCTTC.

The chain couples TRBV5-1 to TRBJ2-1; TRBD2 agrees at 7 bases. There are 16 residues in the CDR3. Germline V lookup: CDR1 SGHRS, CDR2 YFSETQ. J lost 2 bases, V lost 3 bases, and 8 bases had no gene match. CDR3 nucleotides: TGCGCCAGCAGCTCAGTAGCGGGCCTCCCCTACAATGAGCAGTTCTTC. Its translation: CASSSVAGLPYNEQFF.

The V and J genes are TRBV2 and TRBJ2-1, with D perhaps matching TRBD1 or TRBD2 (6 bases each). Germline loops: CDR1 SNHLY, CDR2 FYNNEI. This CDR3 spans 16 amino acids. Trimming removed 3 bases at V and 5 bases at J, with 17 bases between. The CDR3 is CASSDGGWDTHNEQFF. For the CDR3, the DNA is TGTGCCAGCAGTGACGGGGGATGGGACACGCACAATGAGCAGTTCTTC.

The chain joins TRBV2 to TRBJ1-2; TRBD1 matches 7 bases. Germline V gene data show CDR1 as SNHLY and CDR2 as FYNNEI. V shed 7 bases, J shed 8 bases, and the junction held 16 bases outside the gene matches. This CDR3 is built from 15 residues. The CDR3 spells CASTKLQGRLGGYTF. The CDR3 nucleotides read TGTGCCAGCACCAAATTACAGGGGAGATTGGGGGGCTACACCTTC.

This sequence joins TRBV19 and TRBJ1-4; 8 bases are shared with TRBD1. After removal of 6 bases from V and 9 bases from J, the junction contained 6 bases not matched to a gene. Germline V gene lookup returns CDR1 LNHDA and CDR2 SQIVND (reference sequence). This CDR3 spans 13 amino acids. The CDR3 protein is CASSLGTGQKLFF. CDR3 nucleotide sequence: TGTGCCAGTAGCCTCGGGACAGGCCAAAAACTGTTTTTT.

The genes are TRBV28 and TRBJ1-4, with D unclear. CDR3 size: 15 residues. Trimming removed 4 bases from V and 0 bases from J, with 9 bases in between. Looked up from germline, CDR1 is MDHEN and CDR2 is SYDVKM. The CDR3: CASSSPTSTNEKLFF. In nucleotides, the CDR3 is TGTGCCAGCAGTTCCCCGACCTCAACTAATGAAAAACTGTTTTTT.

The table lists this clone with a count of one. The rearrangement links TRBV5-1 to TRBJ2-1; D possibly corresponds to TRBD1 (5 bases). Per germline, CDR1 SGHRS and CDR2 YFSETQ. The CDR3 is 13 amino acids. V was pared by 0 bases and J by 4 bases, with 5 bases between. CDR3: CASSLGQYNEQFF. CDR3 in DNA: TGCGCCAGCAGCTTGGGACAGTACAATGAGCAGTTCTTC.

As DNA, the CDR3 is TGTGCCAGCAGCTCCCGGGCCTTACGCAATGAGCAGTTCTTC. It codes for CASSSRALRNEQFF. J is TRBJ2-1 and V is TRBV7-3; D gene uncertain. The length of the CDR3 is 14 residues. Germline V gene sequence: CDR1 SGHTA, CDR2 FQGTGA. With 4 bases removed from V and 6 bases from J, the gap between germline ends came to 13 bases.

The chain joins TRBV7-2 to TRBJ2-7; 7 bases are shared with TRBD2. V shed 2 bases and J 5 bases; nucleotides not matched to a gene: 6. This CDR3 spans 14 amino acids. The V gene's germline CDR1 is SGHTA and CDR2 FQGNSA. This CDR3 reads CASSLKLANHEQYF. The CDR3 DNA reads as TGTGCCAGCAGCTTAAAACTAGCGAACCACGAGCAGTACTTC.

This clone was recorded once. CDR3 DNA sequence: TGTGCCAGCAGCTTAGAGGGACATTCAAGGGACAATGAGCAGTTCTTC. Translating it yields CASSLEGHSRDNEQFF. The genes are TRBV7-6 and TRBJ2-1; perhaps TRBD1 as D (6 bases). The CDR3 runs to 16 residues. V was trimmed by 1 base and J by 5 bases, leaving 15 bases between them. CDR1 SGHVS and CDR2 FNYEAQ come from the germline V gene. Full variable domain (missing parts from reference TRBV7-6 and TRBJ2-1): GAGVSQSPRYKVTKRGQDVALRCDPISGHVSLYWYRQALGQGPEFLTYFNYEAQQDKSGLPNDRFSAERPEGSISTLTIQRTEQRDSAMYRCASSLEGHSRDNEQFFGPGTRLTVL.

V is TRBV10-3 and J is TRBJ1-3; maybe TRBD1 (5 bases). The CDR3 covers 14 residues. The V end lost 6 bases, the J end lost 1 base, and 10 bases lay between the germline ends. Germline CDR1 and CDR2: ENHRY and SYGVKD. CDR3 sequence: CAIRQGPSGNTIYF. The CDR3 region has the DNA TGTGCCATCAGGCAGGGACCTTCTGGAAACACCATATATTTT.

V and J are TRBV30 and TRBJ2-6, with no clear D. Per the germline V gene, CDR1 is GTSNPN and CDR2 is SVGIG (reference sequence). The CDR3 sequence is 15 residues long. V was pared by 0 bases and J by 1 base, with 7 bases between. The chain's CDR3 is CAWSVLPSGANVLTF. For the CDR3, the DNA is TGTGCCTGGAGTGTACTCCCGTCTGGGGCCAACGTCCTGACTTTC.

The J gene is TRBJ1-5, the V gene TRBV28; D unclear. The V gene's germline CDR1 is MDHEN and CDR2 SYDVKM. The CDR3 totals 13 residues. V gave up 2 bases and J gave up 5 bases, with 7 bases separating them. As DNA, the CDR3 is TGTGCCAGCAGTTTACTTAGGTATCAGCCCCAGCATTTT. This encodes CASSLLRYQPQHF.

Notes on this clone: Compared with germline, one end of the junction differs, possibly owing to a read error. The rearrangement joins TRBV29-1 to TRBJ2-7, with 9 bases that match TRBD2. This CDR3 is built from 14 residues. From germline, CDR1 is SQVTM and CDR2 ANQGSEA. The CDR3 nucleotides read TGCAGCGTTGTCGGAGACGGCGGGAGGGCCATTATGGACTTC. Protein product: CSVVGDGGRAIMDF.

The chain links TRBV30 to TRBJ1-1; perhaps TRBD1 as D (6 bases). Germline CDR1 reads GTSNPN; CDR2 reads SVGIG (reference sequence). This CDR3 has 13 residues. V was clipped by 5 bases and J by 3 bases, with 13 bases between them. CDR3 in DNA: TGTGCCTGGGGGGGCGCGGGGGACACTGAAGCTTTCTTT. As protein: CAWGGAGDTEAFF.

The chain employs TRBV7-9 and TRBJ1-1, with D uncertain. The CDR3 spans 11 residues. Trimming stripped 6 bases from V and 4 bases from J, with 6 bases between. Germline loops: CDR1 SEHNR, CDR2 FQNEAQ (reference sequence). The CDR3 region is CASRDGTEAFF. The CDR3 nucleotides read TGTGCCAGCAGGGATGGCACTGAAGCTTTCTTT.

V gene TRBV5-5 combines with J gene TRBJ2-5; 10 positions agree with TRBD2. V shed 4 bases, J shed 2 bases, and the junction held 8 bases outside the gene matches. The CDR3 consists of 16 residues. CDR1 and CDR2 (germline): SGHKS, YYEKEE (reference sequence). The CDR3 is CASSEPLAGFQETQYF. Here the CDR3 DNA reads TGTGCCAGCAGCGAGCCACTAGCGGGGTTTCAAGAGACCCAGTACTTC.

The J gene is TRBJ2-1, the V gene TRBV5-1; 7 bases line up with TRBD2. This CDR3 contains 16 residues. CDR1 and CDR2 from the germline V gene are SGHRS and YFSETQ. V trimming: 2 bases; J trimming: 4 bases; junction bases outside the gene matches: 9. CDR3 bases: TGCGCCAGCAGCTTCCCCGCGGGAGTGGGGTACAATGAGCAGTTCTTC. Residues: CASSFPAGVGYNEQFF.

The V gene is TRBV7-8, the J gene TRBJ2-3; 7 bases are a match to TRBD2. The CDR3 runs 14 residues. CDR1 is SGHVS, CDR2 FQNEAQ, per germline. Trimming took 5 bases from V and 5 from J; bases not matched to a gene: 7. CDR3 in DNA: TGTGCCAGCAGCCCACGCCCGGGGGGAGATACGCAGTATTTT. This codes for CASSPRPGGDTQYF.

J is TRBJ2-5 and V is TRBV7-6; D is perhaps TRBD2 (5 bases). Germline CDR1 and CDR2: SGHVS and FNYEAQ. The V end was cut by 4 bases, the J end by 1 base, with 10 bases between. The CDR3 contains 14 residues. The CDR3 loop is CASSSSRGQETQYF. In DNA form, the CDR3 reads TGTGCCAGCAGCTCCAGCCGGGGCCAAGAGACCCAGTACTTC.

This clone has more than one count but fewer than ten. For the CDR3, the DNA is TGTGCCAGCAGTGACTCACCGGGAGGCTCCTACAATGAGCAGTTCTTC. Amino acids: CASSDSPGGSYNEQFF. The V and J genes are TRBV6-4 and TRBJ2-1, with 7 bases matching TRBD2. V shed 0 bases and J 0 bases; nucleotides not matched to a gene: 2. This CDR3 comprises 16 residues. The germline V gene encodes CDR1 MRHNA and CDR2 SNTAGT.

The rearrangement joins TRBV7-9 to TRBJ2-1, with no clear D. The V gene's germline CDR1 is SEHNR and CDR2 FQNEAQ (reference sequence). Deletions cut 5 bases from V and 6 bases from J, with 11 bases between. This CDR3 contains 13 residues. DNA for the CDR3: TGTGCCAGCAGCCCGTACAGAGGCAATGAGCAGTTCTTC. Amino acid sequence: CASSPYRGNEQFF.

The chain is built from TRBV5-1 and TRBJ2-3, with D uncertain. The CDR3 covers 15 residues. With 0 bases removed from V and 2 bases from J, the gap between germline ends came to 10 bases. Germline lookup yields CDR1 SGHRS and CDR2 YFSETQ. The CDR3 nucleotides are TGCGCCAGCAGCTTGGAGGGCAGGCTCACAGATACGCAGTATTTT. Its translation is CASSLEGRLTDTQYF. Looking up the rest from reference TRBV5-1 and TRBJ2-3 gives the full variable domain: KAGVTQTPRYLIKTRGQQVTLSCSPISGHRSVSWYQQTPGQGLQFLFEYFSETQRNKGNFPGRFSGRQFSNSRSEMNVSTLELGDSALYLCASSLEGRLTDTQYFGPGTRLTVL.

The J gene is TRBJ1-2, the V gene TRBV15; the D is unclear. This CDR3 is built from 18 residues. Germline V CDR1 and CDR2: LNHNV, YYDKDF (reference sequence). With 0 bases removed from V and 3 bases from J, the gap between germline ends came to 20 bases. The CDR3 spells CATSRDFGHSLRYYGYTF. The CDR3 DNA follows: TGTGCCACCAGCAGAGATTTTGGGCATTCCCTACGATACTATGGCTACACCTTC.

The V call is TRBV10-3, the J call TRBJ1-1; 9 bases align to TRBD1. CDR1 is ENHRY, CDR2 SYGVKD, per germline. The junction had 9 bases not matched to a gene; V was cut back by 5 bases and J by 2 bases. CDR3 size: 16 residues. CDR3 nucleotides: TGTGCCATCAGTCCTGGACAGGGGCCGTCCAACACTGAAGCTTTCTTT. It yields the protein CAISPGQGPSNTEAFF.

This rearrangement joins TRBV11-2 to TRBJ1-2; possible D gene TRBD1, 5 bases. CDR1 and CDR2 (germline): SGHAT, FQNNGV. The ends were cut back, 4 bases at V and 3 bases at J, with 12 bases in the middle. The CDR3 has 14 amino acids. This CDR3 is CASSSPGGYYGYTF. The CDR3 region has the DNA TGTGCCAGCAGCTCCCCGGGGGGATACTATGGCTACACCTTC. Complete variable domain (other parts from reference TRBV11-2 and TRBJ1-2): EAGVAQSPRYKIIEKRQSVAFWCNPISGHATLYWYQQILGQGPKLLIQFQNNGVVDDSQLPKDRFSAERLKGVDSTLKIQPAKLEDSAVYLCASSSPGGYYGYTFGSGTRLTVV.